Below, 20 T cell receptor beta chains from the same sample are listed, as sequenced in a study of blood T cell repertoires in COVID-19. Only in-frame clones appear in the TCRdb table, and some are missing; sequencing was by immunoSEQ multiplex PCR. The table records over 150,000 clones, roughly nine tenths of them present only once. The sequencing input was peripheral blood. The source of these receptors is a man aged 30-40 years with acute or convalescent COVID-19.

Notes on this clone: Other nucleotide sequences from this sample produce the same CDR3. This chain connects TRBV27 to TRBJ1-6, with 9 bases identical to TRBD1. Losses at the gene ends were 0 bases for V and 7 bases for J; bases not matched to a gene: 1. CDR1 is MNHEY and CDR2 is SMNVEV in the germline V gene (reference sequence). The CDR3 totals 15 residues. The DNA for the CDR3 is TGTGCCAGCAGTTTATCCGGGACAGGGAATTCACCCCTCCACTTT. Protein: CASSLSGTGNSPLHF.

The chain has TRBV30 and TRBJ2-6; D is unresolved. V was shortened by 0 bases and J by 0 bases, with 6 bases between the two germline ends. The CDR3 length is 15 residues. Germline V lookup: CDR1 GTSNPN, CDR2 SVGIG (reference sequence). This CDR3 reads CAWSVHSSGANVLTF. The CDR3 coding sequence is TGTGCCTGGAGTGTACACAGCTCTGGGGCCAACGTCCTGACTTTC.

Comment on this clone: Other DNA sequences in the same sample also yield this CDR3. The chain uses TRBV19 and TRBJ1-5, with D perhaps TRBD1 (6 bases). CDR1 is LNHDA and CDR2 is SQIVND in the germline V gene (reference sequence). There are 13 residues in the CDR3. V was trimmed by 5 bases and J by 5 bases, leaving 10 bases between them. The CDR3 spells CASSLQGYQPQHF. DNA of the CDR3: TGTGCCAGTAGTTTACAGGGTTATCAGCCCCAGCATTTT.

DNA for the CDR3: TGTGCCTGGACCTCCGGACAGGGGGCTTTGAAAGGCTACACCTTC. It encodes CAWTSGQGALKGYTF. This chain joins TRBV30 and TRBJ1-2; TRBD1 aligns across 11 bases. The CDR3 covers 15 residues. Trimming took 4 bases from V and 8 from J; bases not matched to a gene: 12. Germline-derived CDR1 and CDR2 are GTSNPN and SVGIG (reference sequence).

This clone was seen only a few times. The V call is TRBV6-5, the J call TRBJ1-2; possibly TRBD1 for D (6 bases). The CDR3 totals 14 residues. V gave up 6 bases and J gave up 4 bases, with 15 bases separating them. The V gene's germline CDR1 is MNHEY and CDR2 SVGAGI. The CDR3 DNA reads TGTGCCAGCAGATTATCCAGGGGTGGCTATGGCTACACCTTC. It encodes CASRLSRGGYGYTF.

CDR3 sequence: CASSQGLQDRGGYTF. The CDR3 coding sequence is TGCGCCAGCAGCCAAGGTCTTCAGGACCGAGGGGGCTACACCTTC. V and J are TRBV4-1 and TRBJ1-2, with unresolved D. From germline, CDR1 is MGHRA and CDR2 YSYEKL. V was trimmed by 1 base and J by 8 bases, leaving 17 bases between them. CDR3 size: 15 residues.

This clone was seen more than once but under ten times. The V and J genes are TRBV28 and TRBJ1-2, with D tentatively TRBD1 (6 bases). The CDR3 is made up of 16 amino acids. V was clipped by 8 bases and J by 3 bases, with 22 bases between them. Germline CDR1 and CDR2: MDHEN and SYDVKM. CDR3 protein: CASVSRGAKPYYGYTF. The CDR3 coding sequence is TGTGCCAGCGTATCACGGGGGGCAAAGCCCTACTATGGCTACACCTTC.

This chain joins TRBV5-8 and TRBJ1-1; 9 bases line up with TRBD1. CDR3 length: 13 residues. The trim removed 4 bases at V and 10 bases at J, leaving 8 bases unmatched. Germline CDR1 SGHTS, CDR2 YDEGEE. In DNA, the CDR3 is TGTGCCAGCAGCGTGGGACAGGGTCGCGGAGCTTTCTTT. It translates to CASSVGQGRGAFF.

V and J are TRBV4-1 and TRBJ1-5; D possibly corresponds to TRBD1 (6 bases). The CDR3 consists of 15 residues. Looked up from germline, CDR1 is MGHRA and CDR2 is YSYEKL. The V and J ends lost 2 bases and 0 bases respectively, with 8 bases between them. The CDR3 is CASSQKGDSNQPQHF. For the CDR3, the DNA is TGCGCCAGCAGCCAAAAGGGGGATAGCAATCAGCCCCAGCATTTT.

This clone came up once. The chain combines TRBV5-8 with TRBJ1-1, with 10 nucleotides matching TRBD1. The CDR3 is 16 residues long. The V segment lost 6 bases and the J segment 5 bases; nucleotides outside the gene matches: 13. Germline-derived CDR1 and CDR2 are SGHTS and YDEGEE. The CDR3, as DNA: TGTGCCAGCACCTTTCCGGGGACAGGGGTAACTACTGAAGCTTTCTTT. Amino acids: CASTFPGTGVTTEAFF.

The chain joins TRBV9 to TRBJ2-1, with TRBD2 matching over 10 bases. Germline V CDR1 and CDR2: SGDLS, YYNGEE. There are 16 residues in the CDR3. Germline trimming cut 0 bases from V and 1 base from J; bases unmatched to any gene: 1. CDR3 region: CASSVEAGGSYNEQFF. CDR3 bases: TGTGCCAGCAGCGTAGAAGCGGGAGGGTCCTACAATGAGCAGTTCTTC.

This clone is classed as medium-sized. The chain has TRBV6-4 and TRBJ2-1; TRBD2 matches 8 bases. The V segment lost 3 bases and the J segment 6 bases; nucleotides outside the gene matches: 7. The V gene's germline CDR1 is MRHNA and CDR2 SNTAGT. The CDR3 covers 15 residues. CDR3 amino acids: CASSEGAGEGNEQFF. The CDR3 DNA reads as TGTGCCAGCAGTGAAGGAGCGGGAGAGGGCAATGAGCAGTTCTTC.

This chain links TRBV7-8 with TRBJ1-1; TRBD1 matches 11 bases. The CDR3 spans 16 residues. The trim removed 11 bases at V and 1 base at J, leaving 12 bases unmatched. The germline CDR1 and CDR2 sequences are SGHVS and FQNEAQ. CDR3 sequence: CASLPDRGRPNTEAFF. DNA for the CDR3: TGTGCCTCACTCCCGGACAGGGGGCGCCCGAACACTGAAGCTTTCTTT.

The chain joins TRBV2 to TRBJ1-2; TRBD1 aligns across 7 bases. The germline CDR1 and CDR2 sequences are SNHLY and FYNNEI. Trimming cost V 4 bases and J 7 bases; bases outside gene matches: 6. This CDR3 contains 13 residues. This CDR3 reads CASSADRARGYTF. The CDR3 DNA is TGTGCCAGCAGTGCCGACAGGGCACGTGGCTACACCTTC.

The chain joins TRBV27 to TRBJ1-5, with a weak D call TRBD1 (6 bases). Per germline, CDR1 MNHEY and CDR2 SMNVEV (reference sequence). The CDR3 extends over 14 amino acids. V shed 4 bases and J shed 4 bases, with 11 bases lying between them. The CDR3 loop is CASSSNTGNQPQHF. The DNA for the CDR3 is TGTGCCAGCAGTTCAAATACAGGGAATCAGCCCCAGCATTTT.

This rearrangement joins TRBV6-2 or TRBV6-3 to TRBJ1-2; D gene ambiguous. In germline, CDR1 is MNHEY, CDR2 SVGEGT. Trimming cost V 0 bases and J 5 bases, with 4 bases left between them. This CDR3 is built from 12 residues. The CDR3 here is CASSYSLYGYTF. As DNA, the CDR3 is TGTGCCAGCAGTTACTCGTTATATGGCTACACCTTC.

The gene calls are TRBV10-3 and TRBJ1-3; D is possibly TRBD1 (5 bases). The CDR3 loop spans 16 amino acids. V dropped 4 bases and J dropped 0 bases, with 13 bases sitting between them. The germline CDR1 and CDR2 sequences are ENHRY and SYGVKD. The CDR3 here is CAISGSGKSSGNTIYF. For the CDR3, the DNA is TGTGCCATCAGTGGTTCAGGGAAAAGCTCTGGAAACACCATATATTTT.

This clone came up once. This CDR3 is CASSIARLAGVGDIQYF. CDR3 coding DNA: TGTGCCAGTAGTATAGCGCGACTAGCGGGAGTAGGGGACATTCAGTACTTC. The rearrangement uses TRBV19 and TRBJ2-4, with 12 bases lining up with TRBD2. The CDR3 contains 17 residues. V gave up 1 base and J gave up 8 bases; unmatched junction bases: 9. Per germline, CDR1 LNHDA and CDR2 SQIVND (reference sequence).

The chain couples TRBV29-1 to TRBJ1-5; D gene uncertain. CDR3 length: 15 amino acids. Trimming took off 3 bases at V and 2 bases at J, with 14 bases between the two ends. The germline CDR1 and CDR2 sequences are SQVTM and ANQGSEA. CDR3: CSVEVGYGGNQPQHF. In DNA form, the CDR3 reads TGCAGCGTTGAGGTCGGGTACGGTGGCAATCAGCCCCAGCATTTT. Variable domain in full (rest from reference TRBV29-1 and TRBJ1-5): SAVISQKPSRDICQRGTSLTIQCQVDSQVTMMFWYRQQPGQSLTLIATANQGSEATYESGFVIDKFPISRPNLTFSTLTVSNMSPEDSSIYLCSVEVGYGGNQPQHFGDGTRLSIL.

The chain is built from TRBV2 and TRBJ2-7; tentatively, D is TRBD1 (6 bases). The CDR3 covers 12 residues. CDR1 and CDR2 from the germline V gene are SNHLY and FYNNEI. V was trimmed by 6 bases and J by 3 bases, leaving 9 bases between them. CDR3 sequence (DNA): TGTGCCAGCAGAGGGACATACTACGAGCAGTACTTC. It specifies CASRGTYYEQYF. Based on the CDR3 plus reference TRBV2 and TRBJ2-7, the full variable domain is EPEVTQTPSHQVTQMGQEVILRCVPISNHLYFYWYRQILGQKVEFLVSFYNNEISEKSEIFDDQFSVERPDGSNFTLKIRSTKLEDSAMYFCASRGTYYEQYFGPGTRLTVT.